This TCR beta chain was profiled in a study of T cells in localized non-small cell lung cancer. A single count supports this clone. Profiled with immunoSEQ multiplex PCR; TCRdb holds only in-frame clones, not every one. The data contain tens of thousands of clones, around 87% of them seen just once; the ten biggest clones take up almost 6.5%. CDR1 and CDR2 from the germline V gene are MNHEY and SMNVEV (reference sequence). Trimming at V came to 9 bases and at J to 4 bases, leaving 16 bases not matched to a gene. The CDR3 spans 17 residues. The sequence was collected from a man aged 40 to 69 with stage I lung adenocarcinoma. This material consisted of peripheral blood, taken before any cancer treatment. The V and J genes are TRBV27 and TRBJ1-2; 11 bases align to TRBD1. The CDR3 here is CASPPGQGVKPSYGYTF. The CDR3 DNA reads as TGTGCCAGTCCTCCGGGACAGGGGGTTAAGCCTTCCTATGGCTACACCTTC.